Listed below are T cell receptor beta chains from one sample, sequenced in a study of T cells in tumors after PD-1 blockade. Repertoires were generated with immunoSEQ multiplex PCR, while TCRdb's copy carries only in-frame clones and drops some. The sample includes tens of thousands of clones, over 75% seen only once; the top ten take 13%. The sequencing here drew on PBMCs, taken before anti-PD-1 treatment. The receptors come from a human donor with basal cell carcinoma. Both conserved end residues are part of each CDR3.

>TRBJ2-2|TRBV9
CASSIRDTANTGELFF
>TRBJ1-5|TRBV3-1/TRBV3-2
CASSAHRAAQPQHF
>TRBJ2-7|TRBV6-5
CASRSPRGSYEQYF
>TRBJ1-1|TRBV15
CATSRSTVNTEAFF
>TRBJ1-2|TRBV25-1
CASSEDRQNGYTF
>TRBJ1-1|TRBV6-1
CASSEFEGQGDTEAFF
>TRBJ1-5|TRBV7-9
CASSLKGGQPQHF
>TRBJ2-2|TRBV6-1
CASSDQTPRTGELFF
>TRBJ2-2|TRBV19
CASSREHRGTGELFF
>TRBJ1-6|TRBV7-9
CASSLGQGFYNSPLHF
>TRBJ1-5|TRBV5-1
CASSLDGGNQPQHF
>TRBJ2-7|TRBV4-1
CASSQDRASGGGYEQYF
>TRBJ2-2|TRBV19
CASYPGQNTGELFF
>TRBJ2-1|TRBV7-6
CASSLELAPGYNEQFF
>TRBJ1-4|TRBV28
CASSHEKLFF
>TRBJ1-6|TRBV5-1
CASSPDRERRNSPLHF
>TRBJ2-5|TRBV30
CAWSILAGGQETQYF
>TRBJ2-2|TRBV7-3
CASSLGRGGTGELFF
>TRBJ1-5|TRBV5-8
CASSLEGSGVSNQPQHF
>TRBJ2-5|TRBV5-1
CASSRTGEWEWGETQYF
>TRBJ2-2|TRBV2
CASRNSGELFF
>TRBJ2-1|TRBV27
CASSPQGAGNNEQFF
>TRBJ1-2|TRBV27
CASRNRVRGRGGYGYTF
>TRBJ2-1|TRBV7-5
CARSLGLASSYNEQFF
>TRBJ2-1|TRBV30
CAWRKTLNEQFF
>TRBJ1-5|TRBV19
CASSIWSEKSQPQHF
>TRBJ1-6|TRBV12-3/TRBV12-4
CASTIRDSPLHF
>TRBJ1-2|TRBV6-5
CASREGAVANYGYTF